This T cell receptor (beta chain) came from a study of Graves' ophthalmopathy and Graves' hyperthyroidism. This clonotype showed up just a few times. The antigen remains unidentified. This clone may be a read error of a much larger clone one base away. Amplified material comprised TCR beta CDR3 regions derived from RNA transcripts. Amplification began with first-round RT-PCR using HTBI primers, then second-round multiplex PCR was performed. TCRdb recomputed calls from the multiplex PCR reads with MiXCR, one row per CDR3 protein. The table has 650,000 to 900,000 distinct CDR3 sequences, roughly 40% seen once. Study-wide points: Among thyroid clonotypes expanded above 0.001 frequency, most also appeared in blood.

Trimming at V came to 4 bases and at J to 4 bases, leaving 6 bases not matched to a gene. The germline V gene has CDR1 SQVTM and CDR2 ANQGSEA. This CDR3 region has 14 residues. Sequenced sample: peripheral blood. The receptor was isolated from an adult man with Graves' ophthalmopathy. This chain connects TRBV29-1 to TRBJ2-7, with 11 bases that match TRBD1. This CDR3 is CSVGAGQGAYEQYF. In nucleotides, the CDR3 is TGCAGCGTTGGCGCAGGACAGGGGGCTTACGAGCAGTACTTC.